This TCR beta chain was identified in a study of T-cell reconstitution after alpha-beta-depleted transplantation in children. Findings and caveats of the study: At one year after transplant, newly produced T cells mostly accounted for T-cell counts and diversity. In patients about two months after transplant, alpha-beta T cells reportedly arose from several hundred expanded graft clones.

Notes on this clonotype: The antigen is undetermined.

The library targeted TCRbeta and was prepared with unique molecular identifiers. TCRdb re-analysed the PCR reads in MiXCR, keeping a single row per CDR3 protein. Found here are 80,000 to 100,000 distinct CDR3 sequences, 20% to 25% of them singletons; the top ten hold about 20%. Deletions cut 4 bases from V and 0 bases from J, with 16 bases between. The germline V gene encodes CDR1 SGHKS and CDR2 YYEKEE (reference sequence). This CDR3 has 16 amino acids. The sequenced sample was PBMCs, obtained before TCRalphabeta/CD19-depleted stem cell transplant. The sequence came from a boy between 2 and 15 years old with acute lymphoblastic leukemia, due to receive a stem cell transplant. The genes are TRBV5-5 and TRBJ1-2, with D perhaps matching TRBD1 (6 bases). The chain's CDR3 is CASSGIIGGSNYGYTF. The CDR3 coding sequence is TGTGCCAGCAGCGGCATTATCGGGGGCTCTAACTATGGCTACACCTTC.